This T cell receptor beta chain came from a study of blood T cell repertoires in COVID-19. Study summary: Samples representing acute and convalescent COVID-19 were sourced from the United States, Italy and Spain. Nucleic acid was either cDNA or gDNA, and it came from T cells, B-cell-depleted T cells, or PBMCs.

V was cut by 1 base and J by 2 bases, with 7 bases left in between. This CDR3 contains 14 residues. Looked up from germline, CDR1 is SGDLS and CDR2 is YYNGEE. In the original processing: Quantification of nucleated cells was approximated via reference gene primer amplification. Generated by immunoSEQ multiplex PCR, the TCRdb table keeps only in-frame clones and is missing some. That table gives V, J and clone size, and the DNA gave D and trimming. The sample records about 58,000 clones, more than 75% being singletons. The sequence was obtained from a man in his forties with active COVID-19. The rearrangement links TRBV9 to TRBJ1-3, with D tentatively TRBD1 (6 bases). Specimen: peripheral blood. CDR3 sequence (DNA): TGTGCCAGCAGCGTACAGGGGACTGGAAACACCATATATTTT. It specifies CASSVQGTGNTIYF.